This TCR beta chain was found in a study of T-cell reconstitution after alpha-beta-depleted transplantation in children. Researchers prepared the TCRbeta library using unique molecular identifiers, the study reports. TCRdb reprocessed the PCR reads with MiXCR, giving one entry per CDR3 protein. Here the sample spans hundreds of thousands of distinct CDR3 sequences, roughly 16% being singletons. Germline CDR1 and CDR2: SQVTM and ANQGSEA. This CDR3 comprises 13 residues. Trimming shortened V by 4 bases and J by 1 base, and 10 bases separated the two germline ends. This clonotype was obtained from a boy younger than two who had a stem cell transplant for Wiskott-Aldrich syndrome, so the T cells may come from the graft donor. This rearrangement joins TRBV29-1 to TRBJ1-1; D possibly corresponds to TRBD1 (6 bases). Material: PBMCs, mostly from graft donor cells, obtained 360 days after TCRalphabeta/CD19-depleted stem cell transplant. CDR3 DNA sequence: TGCAGCGTTGCGGGGGGCCGGAACACTGAAGCTTTCTTT. Protein sequence: CSVAGGRNTEAFF.